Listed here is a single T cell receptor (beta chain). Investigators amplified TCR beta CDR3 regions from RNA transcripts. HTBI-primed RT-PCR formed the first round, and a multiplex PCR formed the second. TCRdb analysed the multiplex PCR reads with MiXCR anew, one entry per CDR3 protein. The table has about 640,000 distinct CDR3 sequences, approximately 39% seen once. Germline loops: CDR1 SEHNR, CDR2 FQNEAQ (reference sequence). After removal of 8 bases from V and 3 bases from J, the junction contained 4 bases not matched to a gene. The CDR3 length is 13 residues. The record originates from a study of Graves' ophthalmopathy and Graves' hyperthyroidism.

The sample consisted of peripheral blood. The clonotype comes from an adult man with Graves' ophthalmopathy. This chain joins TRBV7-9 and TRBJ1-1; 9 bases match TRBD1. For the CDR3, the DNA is TGTGCCAGCGGACGGGACAGGGACACTGAAGCTTTCTTT. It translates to CASGRDRDTEAFF.